Reported below is one TCR beta chain. Other DNA sequences from this sample encode an identical CDR3 as well. Participant reports of clinical history set cohort assignment. In the original analysis: Amplification from reference gene primers served as the basis for estimated nucleated cell counts. TCRdb's table, derived via immunoSEQ multiplex PCR, lists solely in-frame clones and lacks some. V, J and clone size derive from that table, while D and trimming were established from the DNA sequence. The sample consists of roughly 300,000 clones, around 87% of them appearing once. CDR1 SGHRS and CDR2 YFSETQ come from the germline V gene. This CDR3 comprises 14 residues. The V and J ends lost 3 bases and 2 bases, in that order; junction bases with no gene match: 3. The entry originates in a study of blood T cell repertoires in COVID-19. Overall study context: Samples came from the United States, Italy and Spain, spanning acute and convalescent COVID-19. From T cells, B-cell-depleted T cells, or PBMCs came the material, which was cDNA or gDNA.

Sequencing used PBMCs or T cells enriched from blood (not recorded which). The TCR originated in a woman in her 30s who had recovered from COVID-19. The chain uses TRBV5-1 and TRBJ1-2; 8 nucleotides match TRBD1. The CDR3 sequence is CASSSGQGNYGYTF. CDR3 coding DNA: TGCGCCAGCAGCTCAGGACAGGGAAACTATGGCTACACCTTC.